Below, 20 T cell receptor beta chains from the same sample are listed, as sequenced in a study of blood T cells in healthy people across ages. Through a sample-barcoded 5' primer and a J-beta primer mix, a second PCR was run for roughly 7 to 12 cycles. In TCRdb, the 5' RACE reads were re-called with MiXCR into one record per CDR3 protein. This table holds a few hundred thousand distinct CDR3 sequences, 27% found once. Sample: blood. These TCRs come from a woman in her 70s in good health.

There are many counts of this clonotype. The CDR3 DNA reads as TGTGCCAGCAGCTTACGTCACTTGAACACCGGGGAGCTGTTTTTT. Amino acids: CASSLRHLNTGELFF. The chain has TRBV7-2 and TRBJ2-2; no firm D call. Per the germline V gene, CDR1 is SGHTA and CDR2 is FQGNSA. This CDR3 has 15 amino acids. V was trimmed by 2 bases and J by 1 base, leaving 8 bases between them.

This clonotype appeared a few times. The chain couples TRBV5-1 to TRBJ2-7; maybe TRBD1 (5 bases). Germline-derived CDR1 and CDR2 are SGHRS and YFSETQ. V was pared by 4 bases and J by 7 bases, with 21 bases between. The CDR3 contains 15 residues. The CDR3 here is CASSNTDPVRGEQYF. CDR3 sequence (DNA): TGCGCCAGCAGCAACACAGACCCTGTTAGGGGAGAGCAGTACTTC.

The rearrangement links TRBV12-3 or TRBV12-4 to TRBJ2-3; 10 bases fit TRBD1. CDR3 length: 14 amino acids. The V and J ends lost 5 bases and 5 bases, in that order; junction bases with no gene match: 4. The CDR3 spells CASSRDRGEDTQYF. The CDR3 DNA is TGTGCCAGCAGTCGGGACAGGGGAGAAGATACGCAGTATTTT.

V usage is TRBV28 and J usage is TRBJ2-3, with 8 bases aligning to TRBD2. The V gene's germline CDR1 is MDHEN and CDR2 SYDVKM. The length of the CDR3 is 16 residues. After removal of 5 bases from V and 5 bases from J, the junction contained 12 bases not matched to a gene. The CDR3 sequence is CASSIGLAGVKDTQYF. DNA of the CDR3: TGTGCCAGCAGTATTGGACTAGCAGGGGTGAAAGATACGCAGTATTTT.

This clonotype was seen only a few times. The chain joins TRBV20-1 to TRBJ2-7; 10 bases fit TRBD1. This CDR3 region has 12 residues. Germline assignment: CDR1 DFQATT and CDR2 SNEGSKA (reference sequence). V shed 4 bases and J 7 bases; nucleotides not matched to a gene: 4. The CDR3 sequence is CSATGTGVEQYF. The CDR3 coding sequence is TGCAGTGCTACCGGGACAGGGGTTGAGCAGTACTTC.

The J gene is TRBJ2-1, the V gene TRBV7-9; either TRBD1 or TRBD2 may supply D (5 bases each). The germline V and J ends were trimmed by 3 bases and 14 bases, with 17 bases remaining between them. CDR1 and CDR2 from the germline V gene are SEHNR and FQNEAQ (reference sequence). The CDR3 is 13 amino acids. The CDR3 nucleotides are TGTGCCAGCAGCTTTGGGAGTGGGGACCGGGAGTTCTTC. It yields the protein CASSFGSGDREFF.

There are a few counts of this clonotype. The V and J genes are TRBV7-2 and TRBJ2-3, with TRBD1 matching 7 bases. J was trimmed by 3 bases and V by 6 bases; bases with no gene match: 9. Germline loops: CDR1 SGHTA, CDR2 FQGNSA. The CDR3 is made up of 15 amino acids. CDR3 in amino acids: CASRQFQGETDTQYF. CDR3 DNA sequence: TGTGCCAGCAGGCAATTTCAGGGGGAGACAGATACGCAGTATTTT.

CDR3 in amino acids: CSVLFRRSGETQYF. The CDR3 coding sequence is TGCAGCGTTTTGTTCCGGCGGTCGGGAGAGACCCAGTACTTC. This chain uses TRBV29-1 with TRBJ2-5; D not certain. The CDR3 covers 14 residues. CDR1 is SQVTM and CDR2 is ANQGSEA in the germline V gene. V dropped 5 bases and J dropped 4 bases, with 17 bases sitting between them.

The chain employs TRBV18 and TRBJ2-5; D gene uncertain. V lost 0 bases to trimming and J lost 3 bases, with 26 bases between them. There are 20 residues in the CDR3. CDR1 and CDR2 from the germline V gene are KGHSH and LQKENI. The CDR3 DNA sequence: TGTGCCAGCTCACCACCGACTCTAAGTCGGGCCTTCCCGTTTGAAGAGACCCAGTACTTC. Protein sequence: CASSPPTLSRAFPFEETQYF.

This clonotype was observed a few times. The DNA for the CDR3 is TGTGCCAGCAATGAGGGAAACACCATATATTTT. Its protein is CASNEGNTIYF. V usage is TRBV5-5 and J usage is TRBJ1-3; D gene ambiguous. Trimming removed 6 bases from V and 4 bases from J, with 5 bases in between. Germline-derived CDR1 and CDR2 are SGHKS and YYEKEE (reference sequence). CDR3 length: 11 amino acids.

This clonotype was picked up a small number of times. The chain uses TRBV6-6 and TRBJ2-5, with D hard to call. The V end was cut by 6 bases, the J end by 4 bases, with 15 bases between. Germline values: CDR1 MNHNY, CDR2 SVGAGI (reference sequence). The CDR3 contains 14 residues. The CDR3 loop reads CASRSRVVGETQYF. The CDR3 DNA sequence: TGTGCCAGCAGGTCAAGGGTAGTGGGAGAGACCCAGTACTTC.

The rearrangement uses TRBV5-4 and TRBJ2-3, with 9 bases that match TRBD1. CDR1 is SGHNT, CDR2 YYREEE, per germline (reference sequence). Trimming took 4 bases from V and 2 from J; bases not matched to a gene: 11. The CDR3 runs to 17 residues. Here the CDR3 reads CASSSIQGASLTDTQYF. DNA for the CDR3: TGTGCCAGCAGCAGCATACAGGGGGCGTCTCTCACAGATACGCAGTATTTT.

CDR3 nucleotides: TGCAGTGCTAGAAAAGGGGCTAACTATGGCTACACCTTC. Translating gives CSARKGANYGYTF. The chain uses TRBV20-1 and TRBJ1-2; possibly TRBD1 for D (5 bases). The germline V gene has CDR1 DFQATT and CDR2 SNEGSKA (reference sequence). This CDR3 has 13 residues. Deletions cut 2 bases from V and 0 bases from J, with 7 bases between.

This clonotype was seen only a few times. This chain uses TRBV9 with TRBJ2-7; D remains unclear. Per the germline V gene, CDR1 is SGDLS and CDR2 is YYNGEE. V dropped 0 bases and J dropped 1 base, with 5 bases sitting between them. The CDR3 runs 13 residues. The CDR3 DNA sequence: TGTGCCAGCAGCGTAGAAGGTTCCTACGAGCAGTACTTC. Translating gives CASSVEGSYEQYF.

CDR3 loop: CASSLDREDYGYTF. Written as DNA, the CDR3 is TGTGCCAGCAGCTTGGACAGGGAAGACTATGGCTACACCTTC. This chain uses TRBV7-9 with TRBJ1-2; 8 positions match TRBD1. CDR3 length: 14 residues. J lost 3 bases, V lost 3 bases, and 3 bases had no gene match. Germline V gene lookup returns CDR1 SEHNR and CDR2 FQNEAQ (reference sequence). Using reference TRBV7-9 and TRBJ1-2 for the parts outside the CDR3, the full variable domain is DTGVSQNPRHKITKRGQNVTFRCDPISEHNRLYWYRQTLGQGPEFLTYFQNEAQLEKSRLLSDRFSAERPKGSFSTLEIQRTEQGDSAMYLCASSLDREDYGYTFGSGTRLTVV.

The chain is built from TRBV15 and TRBJ2-1, with D perhaps TRBD1 (5 bases). V was cut by 1 base and J by 3 bases, with 13 bases left in between. The germline gives CDR1 LNHNV, CDR2 YYDKDF (reference sequence). The CDR3 loop spans 16 amino acids. This chain's CDR3 is CATSRGGGHIYNEQFF. The CDR3 bases are TGTGCCACCAGCAGAGGGGGTGGACATATCTACAATGAGCAGTTCTTC.

This rearrangement joins TRBV4-1 to TRBJ2-5, with D possibly being TRBD2 (7 bases). The CDR3 is 16 residues long. V lost 3 bases to trimming and J lost 5 bases, with 19 bases between them. The germline gives CDR1 MGHRA, CDR2 YSYEKL. The CDR3 reads CASSQTETGGRETQYF. CDR3 sequence (DNA): TGCGCCAGCAGCCAGACTGAGACGGGGGGCCGGGAGACCCAGTACTTC.

This clonotype was seen a few times. This rearrangement joins TRBV25-1 to TRBJ2-1; perhaps TRBD2 as D (5 bases). The V end lost 3 bases, the J end lost 3 bases, and 15 bases lay between the germline ends. The CDR3 is 16 amino acids. Germline V CDR1 and CDR2: MGHDK, SYGVNS. The CDR3 region has the DNA TGTGCCAGCAGTGACACACGAAAAGCGGTCTACAATGAGCAGTTCTTC. It translates to CASSDTRKAVYNEQFF.

This clonotype appeared a few times. The V and J genes are TRBV7-3 and TRBJ2-5, with TRBD2 as a possible D gene (5 bases). The closer fit of TRBJ2-1 to the DNA end suggests the J call may be wrong. CDR3 size: 12 residues. The germline V gene has CDR1 SGHTA and CDR2 FQGTGA. This CDR3 reads CASSYPRAPQFF. The CDR3 region has the DNA TGTGCCAGCAGCTATCCGAGGGCCCCACAGTTCTTC.

The chain employs TRBV9 and TRBJ1-1; 8 positions match TRBD1. This CDR3 has 17 amino acids. The trim removed 4 bases at V and 4 bases at J, leaving 15 bases unmatched. In germline, CDR1 is SGDLS, CDR2 YYNGEE. CDR3 sequence (DNA): TGTGCCAGCAGCTCACGGCTAGGACAGGGTTTTGTCACTGAAGCTTTCTTT. Amino acids: CASSSRLGQGFVTEAFF. Full variable domain (outside the CDR3, taken from reference TRBV9 and TRBJ1-1): DSGVTQTPKHLITATGQRVTLRCSPRSGDLSVYWYQQSLDQGLQFLIQYYNGEERAKGNILERFSAQQFPDLHSELNLSSLELGDSALYFCASSSRLGQGFVTEAFFGQGTRLTVV.